Shown below are 29 T cell receptor beta chains from a single sample sequenced in a study of cytomegalovirus exposure and HLA in healthy donors. The repertoire was sequenced with immunoSEQ multiplex PCR; TCRdb's copy has only in-frame clones and lacks some. The table lists approximately 200,000 clones, 81% of them singletons, with 1% to 1.5% in the top ten. Specimen: PBMCs. These receptor sequences come from a woman younger than 45 in good health and CMV-seronegative.

The rearrangement links TRBV5-6 to TRBJ2-5; the D gene is possibly TRBD2 (5 bases). Germline V lookup: CDR1 SGHDT, CDR2 YYEEEE. V was shortened by 1 base and J by 6 bases, with 7 bases between the two germline ends. CDR3 size: 12 residues. CDR3 in DNA: TGTGCCAGCAGCTTGAGGAGGAAGACCCAGTACTTC. Its protein is CASSLRRKTQYF.

The J gene is TRBJ2-7, the V gene TRBV4-2, with 11 bases lining up with TRBD2. Germline CDR1 and CDR2: LGHNA and YNFKEQ. The CDR3 has 15 amino acids. V trimming: 2 bases; J trimming: 3 bases; junction bases outside the gene matches: 3. CDR3 amino acids: CASSQTSGGVYEQYF. In nucleotides, the CDR3 is TGTGCCAGCAGCCAAACTAGCGGGGGCGTCTACGAGCAGTACTTC.

The chain links TRBV9 to TRBJ2-1; no firm D call. Per the germline V gene, CDR1 is SGDLS and CDR2 is YYNGEE. The CDR3 runs to 16 residues. Between the trimmed V and J ends, which lost 0 bases and 0 bases, there was a span of 10 bases. The CDR3 DNA reads as TGTGCCAGCAGCGTAGAGTTCACAAGCTCCTACAATGAGCAGTTCTTC. Translating it yields CASSVEFTSSYNEQFF.

This clone showed up just a few times. The chain uses TRBV30 and TRBJ2-1; 8 bases match TRBD2. From germline, CDR1 is GTSNPN and CDR2 SVGIG (reference sequence). V was clipped by 1 base and J by 3 bases; unmatched bases: 5. The CDR3 loop spans 15 amino acids. The CDR3 here is CAWSGGTSNYNEQFF. The CDR3 DNA reads as TGTGCCTGGAGTGGAGGGACTAGTAACTACAATGAGCAGTTCTTC.

The chain is built from TRBV5-5 and TRBJ2-3; 9 bases map to TRBD1. CDR1 SGHKS and CDR2 YYEKEE come from the germline V gene (reference sequence). The CDR3 has 16 residues. The ends lost 4 bases at V and 11 bases at J; junction bases unmatched: 17. CDR3 DNA: TGTGCCAGCAGCCCACACCGGGACAGGGCACTCTGGGTGCAGTATTTT. This gives the protein CASSPHRDRALWVQYF. Complete variable domain (other parts from reference TRBV5-5 and TRBJ2-3): DAGVTQSPTHLIKTRGQQVTLRCSPISGHKSVSWYQQVLGQGPQFIFQYYEKEERGRGNFPDRFSARQFPNYSSELNVNALLLGDSALYLCASSPHRDRALWVQYFGPGTRLTVL.

This clone was counted between two and nine times. V is TRBV19 and J is TRBJ1-1; TRBD1 matches 7 bases. Trimming cost V 6 bases and J 5 bases; bases outside gene matches: 3. Germline V gene sequence: CDR1 LNHDA, CDR2 SQIVND (reference sequence). This CDR3 region has 12 residues. The CDR3 DNA sequence: TGTGCCAGTAGACCAGGGGGAACTGAAGCTTTCTTT. Its translation is CASRPGGTEAFF.

V and J are TRBV30 and TRBJ1-2; 9 bases are shared with TRBD1. After removal of 4 bases from V and 7 bases from J, the junction contained 7 bases not matched to a gene. Per the germline V gene, CDR1 is GTSNPN and CDR2 is SVGIG (reference sequence). The CDR3 is made up of 13 amino acids. The chain's CDR3 is CAWNPGQGFGYTF. The CDR3 DNA follows: TGTGCCTGGAATCCGGGACAGGGTTTTGGCTACACCTTC.

The table lists this clone with a count of one. The rearrangement joins TRBV27 to TRBJ1-1; D is perhaps TRBD1 (5 bases). Between the trimmed V and J ends, which lost 8 bases and 3 bases, there was a span of 10 bases. CDR3 length: 12 amino acids. From germline, CDR1 is MNHEY and CDR2 SMNVEV (reference sequence). The CDR3 loop is CASHGGDTEAFF. The CDR3 region has the DNA TGTGCCAGCCATGGGGGGGACACTGAAGCTTTCTTT.

In DNA form, the CDR3 reads TGTGCCAGCAGCGACCCGCCGGGGGAGACCCAGTACTTC. Translation: CASSDPPGETQYF. This chain joins TRBV9 and TRBJ2-5; D is perhaps TRBD2 (5 bases). V lost 3 bases to trimming and J lost 5 bases, with 11 bases between them. This CDR3 has 13 amino acids. Germline lookup yields CDR1 SGDLS and CDR2 YYNGEE.

DNA for the CDR3: TGTGCCAGCAGTGAAACTGGACAGGGGGCAATCAAGCAGTACTTC. This gives the protein CASSETGQGAIKQYF. The chain joins TRBV2 to TRBJ2-7; 11 nucleotides agree with TRBD1. Germline assignment: CDR1 SNHLY and CDR2 FYNNEI. Unmatched junction bases numbered 8, after V lost 2 bases and J lost 8 bases. The CDR3 totals 15 residues. The whole variable domain, filled in from reference TRBV2 and TRBJ2-7, reads EPEVTQTPSHQVTQMGQEVILRCVPISNHLYFYWYRQILGQKVEFLVSFYNNEISEKSEIFDDQFSVERPDGSNFTLKIRSTKLEDSAMYFCASSETGQGAIKQYFGPGTRLTVT.

V usage is TRBV5-1 and J usage is TRBJ2-5; TRBD1 might be the D (6 bases). Between the trimmed V and J ends, which lost 6 bases and 5 bases, there was a span of 17 bases. The CDR3 is 14 amino acids. Per the germline V gene, CDR1 is SGHRS and CDR2 is YFSETQ. The CDR3 DNA reads as TGCGCCAGCACCCAGACAGGACCCGCGGAGACCCAGTACTTC. Protein: CASTQTGPAETQYF.

V usage is TRBV11-2 and J usage is TRBJ2-7; perhaps TRBD1 as D (6 bases). The V gene lost 5 bases and the J gene lost 0 bases, with 20 bases spanning the gap. The germline CDR1 and CDR2 sequences are SGHAT and FQNNGV. This CDR3 comprises 17 residues. CDR3 loop: CASSPINRAPLSYEQYF. CDR3 nucleotides: TGTGCCAGCAGCCCCATTAACAGGGCCCCCCTCTCCTACGAGCAGTACTTC. The variable domain in full, completed from reference TRBV11-2 and TRBJ2-7, reads EAGVAQSPRYKIIEKRQSVAFWCNPISGHATLYWYQQILGQGPKLLIQFQNNGVVDDSQLPKDRFSAERLKGVDSTLKIQPAKLEDSAVYLCASSPINRAPLSYEQYFGPGTRLTVT.

Concerning this clone itself: The junction and the germline gene differ at one end; a read error may be behind it. The gene calls are TRBV5-5 and TRBJ1-1; D is unresolved. The germline V gene has CDR1 SGHKS and CDR2 YYEKEE (reference sequence). The CDR3 contains 13 residues. CDR3 in amino acids: CASTLEGDTEAFF. Here the CDR3 DNA reads TGTGCCAGCACCTTGGAAGGAGACACTGAAGCTTTCTTT.

For the CDR3, the DNA is TGTGCCAGCAGTTCTACAGGGGGGGTTCTTAATGAGCAGTTCTTC. Translation gives CASSSTGGVLNEQFF. The chain uses TRBV28 and TRBJ2-1; D is perhaps TRBD1 (8 bases). The CDR3 totals 15 residues. V was trimmed by 4 bases and J by 7 bases, leaving 17 bases between them. Germline CDR1 is MDHEN and CDR2 is SYDVKM.

This clone was found a few times. The chain carries TRBV4-2 and TRBJ1-1; D remains ambiguous. Trimming removed 0 bases from V and 1 base from J, with 6 bases in between. This CDR3 has 14 amino acids. Germline values: CDR1 LGHNA, CDR2 YNFKEQ. CDR3 loop: CASSQDGENTEAFF. The CDR3 coding sequence is TGTGCCAGCAGCCAAGATGGAGAGAACACTGAAGCTTTCTTT.

The V and J genes are TRBV4-1 and TRBJ1-1; 10 bases match TRBD1. CDR1 and CDR2 (germline): MGHRA, YSYEKL. The length of the CDR3 is 15 residues. After removal of 2 bases from V and 8 bases from J, the junction contained 8 bases not matched to a gene. The CDR3 DNA sequence: TGCGCCAGCAGCCAACTGGGACAGGGGTTACGGGAAGCTTTCTTT. Amino acid sequence: CASSQLGQGLREAFF.

The count of this clone is one. The V and J genes are TRBV29-1 and TRBJ1-1; 7 bases are shared with TRBD1. Looked up from germline, CDR1 is SQVTM and CDR2 is ANQGSEA. J was trimmed by 11 bases and V by 6 bases; bases with no gene match: 15. The CDR3 has 13 residues. CDR3 in DNA: TGCAGCGTCGCCCTAAGAGGGGGCGGGTCCGCTTTCTTT. Protein sequence: CSVALRGGGSAFF.

This clone was detected only a few times. The chain is built from TRBV5-1 and TRBJ1-2; D ambiguous. Trimming removed 0 bases at V and 4 bases at J, with 16 bases between. Germline V gives CDR1 SGHRS, CDR2 YFSETQ. This CDR3 spans 16 amino acids. CDR3 region: CASSLEPLARSYGYTF. The CDR3 bases are TGCGCCAGCAGCTTGGAACCACTAGCTCGGAGCTATGGCTACACCTTC.

This chain joins TRBV27 and TRBJ2-7; 9 bases map to TRBD1. V trimming: 4 bases; J trimming: 0 bases; junction bases outside the gene matches: 7. CDR3 size: 16 residues. Germline CDR1 and CDR2: MNHEY and SMNVEV (reference sequence). This CDR3 reads CASSYSGTGSSYEQYF. CDR3 nucleotides: TGTGCCAGCAGTTATTCCGGGACAGGGAGCTCCTACGAGCAGTACTTC.

This clone ranks as medium-sized. The chain joins TRBV6-1 to TRBJ2-7, with 7 bases aligning to TRBD1. The CDR3 is 15 amino acids. V gave up 1 base and J gave up 0 bases; unmatched junction bases: 3. Germline values: CDR1 MNHNS, CDR2 SASEGT. CDR3 DNA: TGTGCCAGCAGTGAAGAACAGGGGAGCTCCTACGAGCAGTACTTC. Its translation: CASSEEQGSSYEQYF.

The V gene is TRBV7-2, the J gene TRBJ2-3; TRBD2 matches at 8 bases. The germline V gene encodes CDR1 SGHTA and CDR2 FQGNSA. Trimming removed 5 bases from V and 3 bases from J; junction bases left unmatched: 10. This CDR3 region has 16 residues. The CDR3 here is CASSPQDGGATDTQYF. The CDR3 coding sequence is TGTGCCAGCAGCCCCCAGGACGGGGGGGCGACAGATACGCAGTATTTT.

The gene calls are TRBV7-8 and TRBJ2-5; TRBD2 might be the D (6 bases). Germline V gene data show CDR1 as SGHVS and CDR2 as FQNEAQ. The CDR3 is 14 residues long. Trimming pared 0 bases from V and 4 bases from J, leaving 9 bases between. The CDR3: CASSLAGLLETQYF. The CDR3 bases are TGTGCCAGCAGCTTAGCGGGACTGCTAGAGACCCAGTACTTC.

In this sample, this clone turned up a few times. V is TRBV2 and J is TRBJ2-7; possible D gene TRBD2, 5 bases. CDR3 length: 15 amino acids. In germline, CDR1 is SNHLY, CDR2 FYNNEI. Trimming pared 7 bases from V and 0 bases from J, leaving 16 bases between. The CDR3 bases are TGTGCCAGCACCGAGCCCAGCGGTAGCTCCTACGAGCAGTACTTC. Protein product: CASTEPSGSSYEQYF.

The chain employs TRBV6-1 and TRBJ2-3; D remains unclear. Germline lookup yields CDR1 MNHNS and CDR2 SASEGT. V dropped 3 bases and J dropped 0 bases, with 7 bases sitting between them. This CDR3 region has 14 residues. The CDR3 DNA follows: TGTGCCAGCAGTGACCCACTTAGCACAGATACGCAGTATTTT. It encodes CASSDPLSTDTQYF.

The V call is TRBV7-9, the J call TRBJ1-4; the D is unclear. The CDR3 is 15 amino acids. In germline, CDR1 is SEHNR, CDR2 FQNEAQ (reference sequence). With 1 base removed from V and 0 bases from J, the gap between germline ends came to 6 bases. The CDR3, as DNA: TGTGCCAGCAGCTTAGACGGGGCAACTAATGAAAAACTGTTTTTT. Translating it yields CASSLDGATNEKLFF.

The V and J genes are TRBV7-9 and TRBJ2-7, with 10 bases aligning to TRBD2. Germline CDR1 SEHNR, CDR2 FQNEAQ (reference sequence). J gave up 0 bases and V 5 bases, and 7 bases lay outside the gene matches. The CDR3 runs 16 residues. The CDR3 nucleotides are TGTGCCAGCAGCCTACCCCCTAGCGGGAGCTCCTACGAGCAGTACTTC. This codes for CASSLPPSGSSYEQYF. The whole variable domain, remainder taken from reference TRBV7-9 and TRBJ2-7, is DTGVSQNPRHKITKRGQNVTFRCDPISEHNRLYWYRQTLGQGPEFLTYFQNEAQLEKSRLLSDRFSAERPKGSFSTLEIQRTEQGDSAMYLCASSLPPSGSSYEQYFGPGTRLTVT.

The rearrangement links TRBV29-1 to TRBJ2-7; 7 nucleotides align to TRBD2. The V segment lost 6 bases and the J segment 2 bases; nucleotides outside the gene matches: 4. This CDR3 has 12 residues. CDR1 is SQVTM and CDR2 is ANQGSEA in the germline V gene. In DNA, the CDR3 is TGCAGCGTCGGGGACTACACCTACGAGCAGTACTTC. Encoded protein: CSVGDYTYEQYF.

The chain carries TRBV6-6 and TRBJ2-2; maybe TRBD1 (6 bases). V gave up 7 bases and J gave up 2 bases, with 14 bases separating them. This CDR3 region has 15 residues. The V gene's germline CDR1 is MNHNY and CDR2 SVGAGI (reference sequence). CDR3 protein: CASTPDRRNTGELFF. Written as DNA, the CDR3 is TGTGCCAGCACTCCCGACAGGCGCAACACCGGGGAGCTGTTTTTT.

This chain joins TRBV30 and TRBJ1-1; D ambiguous. Germline V gene lookup returns CDR1 GTSNPN and CDR2 SVGIG (reference sequence). The CDR3 has 16 residues. V lost 2 bases, J lost 0 bases, and 16 bases lay in between. The CDR3, as DNA: TGTGCCTGGAGTCTACCCCGAGCGGAAATGAACACTGAAGCTTTCTTT. This translates into CAWSLPRAEMNTEAFF.